The sequence of this T cell receptor beta chain was determined in a study of blood T cell repertoires in COVID-19. TCRdb's table, derived via immunoSEQ multiplex PCR, lists solely in-frame clones and lacks some. Here the sample spans roughly 67,000 clones, about three quarters being singletons. Germline-derived CDR1 and CDR2 are KGHSH and LQKENI. CDR3 size: 15 residues. Trimming left V 5 bases short and J 0 bases short, with 10 bases between. This clonotype was obtained from a human donor in a cohort sampled during active COVID-19. Sequenced: peripheral blood. The rearrangement joins TRBV18 to TRBJ2-2; D may be TRBD1 (7 bases). The CDR3 spells CASSAGQTNTGELFF. The CDR3 bases are TGTGCCAGCTCAGCGGGACAGACGAACACCGGGGAGCTGTTTTTT.